These 11 T cell receptor beta chains were all obtained from the same sample, sequenced in a study of Tregs in tolerant kidney transplant recipients. Mixed chimerism was transient after nonmyeloablative marrow transplants from related graft donors. Profiling relied on immunoSEQ multiplex PCR, and the TCRdb table lists in-frame clones only, not all of them. This table holds roughly 15,000 clones. Specimen: CD8+ T cells from blood (PBMCs), collected 6 months after the transplant. The receptors originated from a human patient who received a combined kidney and bone marrow transplant. Some T cells may possibly be graft donor cells.

Comments on this clone: With the read ending 3 residues before the CDR3 end, the germline J gene is used to fill in that end. The chain employs TRBV5-4 and TRBJ2-3; D is perhaps TRBD2 (6 bases). V dropped 4 bases and J dropped 2 bases, with 17 bases sitting between them. The CDR3 is made up of 16 amino acids. CDR1 is SGHNT, CDR2 YYREEE, per germline (reference sequence). Incomplete CDR3 DNA: TGTGCCAGCAGCATACTGGGACTCCAATCCACAGATACG. It specifies CASSILGLQSTDT. In full, the CDR3 reads CASSILGLQSTDTQYF.

Notes on this clone: The read ends 3 residues early relative to the CDR3; the germline J gene fills the gap. The chain uses TRBV5-6 and TRBJ1-6; 7 nucleotides align to TRBD1. Unmatched junction bases numbered 9, after V lost 6 bases and J lost 9 bases. CDR1 is SGHDT and CDR2 is YYEEEE in the germline V gene. This CDR3 is built from 14 residues. The CDR3 bases that were read are TGTGCCAGCACCCCCGGGACAGCAGGTTCACCC. Protein product: CASTPGTAGSP. The full-length CDR3 reads as CASTPGTAGSPLHF. Using reference TRBV5-6 and TRBJ1-6 for the parts outside the CDR3, the full variable domain is DAGVTQSPTHLIKTRGQQVTLRCSPKSGHDTVSWYQQALGQGPQFIFQYYEEEERQRGNFPDRFSGHQFPNYSSELNVNALLLGDSALYLCASTPGTAGSPLHFGNGTRLTVT.

Regarding this clone: The CDR3 end falls 3 residues outside the read, so it is completed with the germline J gene. This chain uses TRBV29-1 with TRBJ1-1, with 10 nucleotides matching TRBD1. The germline V gene encodes CDR1 SQVTM and CDR2 ANQGSEA. With V trimmed by 6 bases and J by 4 bases, 5 bases remained unmatched. The CDR3 covers 13 residues. CDR3 DNA, as far as it was read: TGCAGCGTGGGGACAGGGGACGGCACTGAA. Amino acids: CSVGTGDGTE. In full, the CDR3 reads CSVGTGDGTEAFF.

Points on this clone: The read is 3 residues too short to cover the CDR3 end, so that end is filled in from the germline J gene. The gene calls are TRBV11-2 and TRBJ2-7; TRBD1 agrees at 8 bases. The CDR3 totals 14 residues. CDR1 and CDR2 (germline): SGHAT, FQNNGV. V was clipped by 3 bases and J by 2 bases; unmatched bases: 3. CDR3 protein: CASSFGTGTYEQYF. The CDR3 bases that were read are TGTGCCAGCAGCTTTGGGACAGGAACCTACGAG.

As for this clone: The read ends 3 residues shy of where the CDR3 ends; the end is completed using the germline J gene. The chain uses TRBV7-6 and TRBJ2-7; the D gene is possibly TRBD2 (6 bases). CDR1 is SGHVS, CDR2 FNYEAQ, per germline. Trimming pared 4 bases from V and 3 bases from J, leaving 13 bases between. This CDR3 has 14 residues. Here the CDR3 reads CASSYRDSFYEQYF. CDR3 DNA, as far as it was read: TGTGCCAGCAGCTACCGGGACTCGTTCTACGAG.

Worth noting for this clone: Read sequence stops 3 residues before the CDR3 end, and the germline J gene provides the missing end. The chain employs TRBV19 and TRBJ1-2, with TRBD1 as a possible D gene (6 bases). This CDR3 has 14 residues. CDR1 is LNHDA, CDR2 SQIVND, per germline (reference sequence). The CDR3 bases that were read are TGTGCCAGTAGTATACTAGCGGGACAATACGAC. As protein: CASSILAGQYD. The full CDR3 sequence reads CASSILAGQYDYTF.

Turning to this clone: The read falls 3 residues short of the CDR3 end, and the missing part is taken from the germline J gene. V is TRBV7-9 and J is TRBJ1-1; TRBD1 matches 7 bases. The CDR3 has 15 residues. Per the germline V gene, CDR1 is SEHNR and CDR2 is FQNEAQ (reference sequence). Losses at the gene ends were 5 bases for V and 3 bases for J; bases not matched to a gene: 9. CDR3: CASSPHPTGDTEAFF. Incomplete CDR3 DNA: TGTGCCAGCAGCCCCCACCCTACAGGGGACACTGAA.

As concerns this clone: The missing CDR3 end, 3 residues past where the read stops, is filled in from the germline J gene. The V call is TRBV6-2 or TRBV6-3, the J call TRBJ2-3, with D perhaps matching TRBD1 (5 bases). Germline V gene sequence: CDR1 MNHEY, CDR2 SVGEGT. The CDR3 totals 12 residues. The V gene lost 10 bases and the J gene lost 5 bases, with 13 bases spanning the gap. Partial CDR3 DNA: TGTGCCACCCAAGGGGTAGGAGATACG. It encodes CATQGVGDT. The entire CDR3 protein is CATQGVGDTQYF.

For this clone: The read falls 3 residues short of the CDR3 end, and the missing part is taken from the germline J gene. V is TRBV30 and J is TRBJ2-3; 9 bases are a match to TRBD1. Per the germline V gene, CDR1 is GTSNPN and CDR2 is SVGIG (reference sequence). The CDR3 covers 15 residues. The CDR3 sequence: CAWSVGTGTNQPQYF. The part of the CDR3 DNA that was read is TGTGCCTGGAGTGTAGGGACAGGGACCAATCAGCCG.

Notes on this clone: The CDR3 end lies 3 residues beyond the end of the read and is filled in from the germline J gene. The V call is TRBV19, the J call TRBJ2-2; a possible D gene is TRBD2 (5 bases). Trimming shortened V by 1 base and J by 4 bases, and 7 bases separated the two germline ends. CDR1 is LNHDA and CDR2 is SQIVND in the germline V gene (reference sequence). This CDR3 is 14 amino acids long. CDR3 bases read: TGTGCCAGTAGTATAGCCCGGGGCACCGGGGAG. Translated: CASSIARGTGE. The CDR3 as a whole reads CASSIARGTGELFF.

As for this clone: The read comes to an end 3 residues before the CDR3 does, leaving the germline J gene to fill in the end. The V gene is TRBV10-2, the J gene TRBJ2-5; possibly TRBD1 for D (6 bases). The CDR3 extends over 16 amino acids. CDR1 and CDR2 from the germline V gene are WSHSY and SAAADI. V was trimmed by 4 bases and J by 1 base, leaving 16 bases between them. The sequenced part of the CDR3 DNA is TGCGCCAGCAGTGGTGGCCCCCCGGACAGCCAAGAGACC. This translates into CASSGGPPDSQET. From start to end, the CDR3 is CASSGGPPDSQETQYF.